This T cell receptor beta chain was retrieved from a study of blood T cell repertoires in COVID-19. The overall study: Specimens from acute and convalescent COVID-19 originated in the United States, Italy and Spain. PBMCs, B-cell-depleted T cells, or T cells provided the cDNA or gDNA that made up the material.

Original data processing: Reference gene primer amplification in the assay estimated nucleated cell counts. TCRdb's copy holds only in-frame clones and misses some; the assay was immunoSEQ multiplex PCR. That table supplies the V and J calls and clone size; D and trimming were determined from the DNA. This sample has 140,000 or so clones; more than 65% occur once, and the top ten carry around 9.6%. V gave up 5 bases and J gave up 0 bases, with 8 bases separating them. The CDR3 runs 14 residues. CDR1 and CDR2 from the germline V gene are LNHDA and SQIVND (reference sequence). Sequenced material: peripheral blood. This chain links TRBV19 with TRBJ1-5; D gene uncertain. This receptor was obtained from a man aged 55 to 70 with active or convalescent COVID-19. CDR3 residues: CASSSQNSNQPQHF. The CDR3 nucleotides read TGTGCCAGTAGTTCCCAAAATAGCAATCAGCCCCAGCATTTT.